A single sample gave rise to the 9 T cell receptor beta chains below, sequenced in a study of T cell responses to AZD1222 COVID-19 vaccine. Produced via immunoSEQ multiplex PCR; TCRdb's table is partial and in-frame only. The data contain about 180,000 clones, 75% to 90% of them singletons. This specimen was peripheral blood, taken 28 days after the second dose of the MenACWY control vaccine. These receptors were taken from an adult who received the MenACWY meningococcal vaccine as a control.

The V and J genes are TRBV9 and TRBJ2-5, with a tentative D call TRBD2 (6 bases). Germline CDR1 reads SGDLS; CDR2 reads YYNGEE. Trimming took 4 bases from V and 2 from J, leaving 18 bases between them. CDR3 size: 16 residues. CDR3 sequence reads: CASSLSPSEGQETQYF. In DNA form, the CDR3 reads TGTGCCAGCAGCCTATCCCCCTCGGAGGGTCAAGAGACCCAGTACTTC.

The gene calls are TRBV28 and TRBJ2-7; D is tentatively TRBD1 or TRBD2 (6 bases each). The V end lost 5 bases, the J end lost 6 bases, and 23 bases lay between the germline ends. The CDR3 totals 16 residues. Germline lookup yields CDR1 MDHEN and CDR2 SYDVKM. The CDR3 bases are TGTGCCAGCAGTCAGGAGGGGGGCAGGGCCATGGGCGAGCAGTACTTC. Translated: CASSQEGGRAMGEQYF. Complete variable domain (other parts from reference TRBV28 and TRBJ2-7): DVKVTQSSRYLVKRTGEKVFLECVQDMDHENMFWYRQDPGLGLRLIYFSYDVKMKEKGDIPEGYSVSREKKERFSLILESASTNQTSMYLCASSQEGGRAMGEQYFGPGTRLTVT.

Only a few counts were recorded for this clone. CDR3 bases: TGTGCCAGCAGGGTCCGACAGGGTGCAGAGACCCAGTACTTC. Amino acid sequence: CASRVRQGAETQYF. The chain recombines TRBV5-4 with TRBJ2-5; 7 bases fit TRBD1. In germline, CDR1 is SGHNT, CDR2 YYREEE (reference sequence). V shed 5 bases, J shed 4 bases, and the junction held 8 bases outside the gene matches. This CDR3 comprises 14 residues. The whole variable domain, filled in from reference TRBV5-4 and TRBJ2-5, reads ETGVTQSPTHLIKTRGQQVTLRCSSQSGHNTVSWYQQALGQGPQFIFQYYREEENGRGNFPPRFSGLQFPNYSSELNVNALELDDSALYLCASRVRQGAETQYFGPGTRLLVL.

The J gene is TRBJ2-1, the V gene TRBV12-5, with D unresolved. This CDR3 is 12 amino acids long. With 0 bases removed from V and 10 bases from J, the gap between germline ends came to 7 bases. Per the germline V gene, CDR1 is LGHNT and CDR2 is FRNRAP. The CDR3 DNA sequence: TGTGCTAGTGGTTTGGTACGTCGGGAGCAGTTCTTC. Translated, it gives CASGLVRREQFF.

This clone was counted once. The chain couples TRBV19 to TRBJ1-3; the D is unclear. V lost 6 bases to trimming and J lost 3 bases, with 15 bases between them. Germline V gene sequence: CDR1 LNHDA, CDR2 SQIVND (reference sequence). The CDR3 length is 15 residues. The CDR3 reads CASSPDRAFGNTIYF. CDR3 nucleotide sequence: TGTGCCAGTAGCCCCGACCGGGCGTTTGGAAACACCATATATTTT.

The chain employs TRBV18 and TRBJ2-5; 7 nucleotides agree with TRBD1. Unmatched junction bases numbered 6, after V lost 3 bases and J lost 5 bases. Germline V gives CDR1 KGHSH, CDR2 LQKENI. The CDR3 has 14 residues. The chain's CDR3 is CASSPLDRVETQYF. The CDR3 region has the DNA TGTGCCAGCTCACCGCTCGACAGGGTTGAGACCCAGTACTTC.

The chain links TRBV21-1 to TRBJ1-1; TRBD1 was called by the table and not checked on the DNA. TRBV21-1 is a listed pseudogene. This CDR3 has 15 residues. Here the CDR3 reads CASSPWGQRNTEAFF. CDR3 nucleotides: TGTGCCAGCAGCCCTTGGGGACAGAGGAACACTGAAGCTTTCTTT.

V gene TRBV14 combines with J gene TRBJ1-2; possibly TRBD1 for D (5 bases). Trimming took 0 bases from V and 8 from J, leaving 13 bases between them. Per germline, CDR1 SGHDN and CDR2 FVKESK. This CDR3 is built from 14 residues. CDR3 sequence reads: CASSQDLGAGGYTF. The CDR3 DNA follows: TGTGCCAGCAGCCAAGATCTAGGGGCGGGCGGCTACACCTTC.

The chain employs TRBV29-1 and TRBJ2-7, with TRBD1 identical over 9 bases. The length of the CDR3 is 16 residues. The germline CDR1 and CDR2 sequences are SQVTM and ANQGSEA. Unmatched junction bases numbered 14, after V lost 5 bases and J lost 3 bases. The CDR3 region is CSVTTPTGGLYYEQYF. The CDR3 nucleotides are TGCAGCGTTACAACTCCAACAGGGGGCCTCTACTACGAGCAGTACTTC.